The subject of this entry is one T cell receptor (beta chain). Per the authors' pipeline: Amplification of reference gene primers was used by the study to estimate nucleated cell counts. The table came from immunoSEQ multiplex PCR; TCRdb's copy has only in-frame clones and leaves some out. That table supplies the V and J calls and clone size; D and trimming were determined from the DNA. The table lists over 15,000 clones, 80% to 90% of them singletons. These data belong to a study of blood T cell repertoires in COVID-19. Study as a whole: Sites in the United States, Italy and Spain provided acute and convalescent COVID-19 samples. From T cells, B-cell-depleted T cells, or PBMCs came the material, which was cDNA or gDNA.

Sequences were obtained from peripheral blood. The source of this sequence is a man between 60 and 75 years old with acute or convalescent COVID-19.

This CDR3 is CASSRGQDRYGYTF. The DNA for the CDR3 is TGTGCCAGTAGTCGGGGACAGGACCGCTATGGCTACACCTTC. The chain uses TRBV19 and TRBJ1-2, with 8 bases that match TRBD1. CDR1 LNHDA and CDR2 SQIVND come from the germline V gene (reference sequence). After removal of 5 bases from V and 4 bases from J, the junction contained 6 bases not matched to a gene. This CDR3 spans 14 amino acids.